In its sample, the clone carrying this T cell receptor (beta chain) was seen many times. This sample stems from a study of regulatory T cells in long-lasting Graves disease. As to time point: newly diagnosed GD, antithyroid drugs for less than 3 months. There was RNA extracted from PBMCs, and the TCR library was made from it. CDR3 regions were amplified by Arm-PCR using iRepertoire HTBI primers to build TCR beta libraries. TCRdb independently ran MiXCR on the multiplex PCR reads; one entry per CDR3 protein. The data hold approximately 400,000 distinct CDR3 sequences, with around 15% observed a single time. The material sequenced was peripheral blood mononuclear cells (PBMCs), taken at new diagnosis, from a patient treated with antithyroid drugs. This clonotype was sampled from a female donor with Graves disease.

CDR3 protein: CASSETGGYGQPQHF. The CDR3 nucleotides are TGTGCCAGCAGTGAAACAGGGGGCTATGGCCAGCCCCAGCATTTT. The chain carries TRBV6-1 and TRBJ1-5, with TRBD1 identical over 9 bases. Looked up from germline, CDR1 is MNHNS and CDR2 is SASEGT. CDR3 length: 15 amino acids. With V trimmed by 2 bases and J by 7 bases, 6 bases remained unmatched.